This paragraph covers one T cell receptor (beta chain) sequence. What it binds is unknown. Produced via immunoSEQ multiplex PCR; TCRdb's table is partial and in-frame only. The sample comprises about 140,000 clones, approximately 77% of which are singletons, and approximately 28% rests with the top ten. V shed 2 bases and J shed 2 bases, with 11 bases lying between them. Germline CDR1 reads MNHNY; CDR2 reads SVGAGI (reference sequence). The CDR3 length is 15 residues. This entry is derived from a study of cytotoxic CD8 clonotypes in ibrutinib-treated CLL. General study results and limits: While tracking circulating CD8+ T-cell counts, baseline clonality exceeded that of age-matched healthy donors. The study found clonality rose at ibrutinib response, then fell toward baseline at progression.

The sequencing here drew on PBMCs, taken after 12 months of ibrutinib treatment. V is TRBV6-6 and J is TRBJ2-3; D may correspond to TRBD1 or TRBD2 (5 bases each). The sequence derives from a human donor with chronic lymphocytic leukemia. The CDR3 DNA reads as TGTGCCAGCAGTTACGCCGCCGGGGCCACAGATACGCAGTATTTT. It yields the protein CASSYAAGATDTQYF.